A selection of T cell receptor beta chains follows, all from one sample in a study of blood T cell repertoires in COVID-19. The method was immunoSEQ multiplex PCR; TCRdb's version includes in-frame clones alone and lacks a portion of them. The sample includes around 160,000 clones, roughly 87% of them seen just once. Sample: PBMCs or T cells enriched from blood (not recorded which). All receptors come from a middle-aged woman who had been exposed to COVID-19. The CDR3 runs from the conserved cysteine through the conserved F or W. The order of the fields is J gene, V gene, clone size, D gene, CDR3 length, CDR3 DNA, CDR3 protein. The D gene is left open where the match is weak. Clone size is given for some rows only: seen once, a few or many times, or a class if the clone is expanded.

>TRBJ1-1|TRBV5-1|NA|TRBD1|13
TGCGCCAGCAGCTTGGGACAGGGGGTGAAAGCTTTCTTT
CASSLGQGVKAFF
>TRBJ2-1|TRBV5-1|NA|NA|15
TGCGCCAGCAGCTTGGGAGGACAGAGATACAATGAGCAGTTCTTC
CASSLGGQRYNEQFF
>TRBJ2-7|TRBV5-1|NA|TRBD1|14
TGCGCCAGCAGCCCTGGACAGGGTCGGAGTGAGCAGTACTTC
CASSPGQGRSEQYF
>TRBJ1-1|TRBV9|NA|NA|13
TGTGCCAGCAGCGTATCAACAGCAGGTGAAGCTTTCTTT
CASSVSTAGEAFF
>TRBJ2-7|TRBV14|NA|TRBD2|15
TGTGCCAGCAGCCAATATAGCGGGAGTTTGGAGGAGCAGTACTTC
CASSQYSGSLEEQYF
>TRBJ1-5|TRBV5-5|NA|NA|17
TGTGCCAGCAGCCCGGCCCTTTGGTCCAGGGGAAGTCAGCCCCAGCATTTT
CASSPALWSRGSQPQHF
>TRBJ1-5|TRBV19|NA|TRBD1|18
TGTGCCAGTAGTATGTGGGGACAGGCGATCAATAGCAATCAGCCCCAGCATTTT
CASSMWGQAINSNQPQHF
>TRBJ1-1|TRBV12-3/TRBV12-4|NA|TRBD1|13
TGTGCCAGCCAGGAAAGGGGGCGCACTGAAGCTTTCTTT
CASQERGRTEAFF
>TRBJ2-7|TRBV28|NA|NA|11
TGTGCCAGCAGTTCTGCCTACGAGCAGTACTTC
CASSSAYEQYF
>TRBJ2-5|TRBV27|NA|NA|13
TGTGCCAGCAGGATGCAGGGTAGGGAGACCCAGTACTTC
CASRMQGRETQYF
>TRBJ2-2|TRBV9|NA|TRBD1|17
TGTGCCAGCAGCGTAGGGGGAGGACAGGGAGTGGCCGGGGAGCTGTTTTTT
CASSVGGGQGVAGELFF
>TRBJ1-1|TRBV4-1|NA|NA|14
TGCGCCAGCATAGGGAGAACCCTGAACACTGAAGCTTTCTTT
CASIGRTLNTEAFF
>TRBJ2-5|TRBV13|NA|NA|12
TGTGCCAGCAGCTTATTCCAGGAGACCCAGTACTTC
CASSLFQETQYF
>TRBJ1-2|TRBV19|NA|NA|15
TGTGCCAGTAGTCCCCGCGTTGGAGGGAGGGAAGGCTACACCTTC
CASSPRVGGREGYTF
>TRBJ2-1|TRBV6-2/TRBV6-3|NA|TRBD2|14
TGTGCCAGCAGTAAGACTAGCGGGGATGGTGAGCAGTTCTTC
CASSKTSGDGEQFF
>TRBJ2-7|TRBV19|NA|NA|14
TGTGCCAGTAGTATTTCGGGAAGCTCCTACGAGCAGTACTTC
CASSISGSSYEQYF
>TRBJ2-7|TRBV10-1|NA|NA|13
TGCGCCAGCAGTCTTGGGTCAGGTAGCGAGCAGTACTTC
CASSLGSGSEQYF
>TRBJ1-2|TRBV27|NA|TRBD1|15
TGTGCCAGCGCCCTAGACAGGGACCAGAACTATGGCTACACCTTC
CASALDRDQNYGYTF
>TRBJ1-1|TRBV2|NA|TRBD1|15
TGTGCCAGCCGTCCCGGGACAGGATCGAACACTGAAGCTTTCTTT
CASRPGTGSNTEAFF
>TRBJ1-6|TRBV7-9|NA|TRBD1|14
TGTGCCAGCAGCGCGACAGGGATCGTTTCACCCCTCCACTTT
CASSATGIVSPLHF
>TRBJ1-5|TRBV6-2/TRBV6-3|NA|TRBD1|16
TGTGCCAGCAGTCGCCCCCAGGGGGCTTCAAATCAGCCCCAGCATTTT
CASSRPQGASNQPQHF
>TRBJ1-1|TRBV27|once|NA|13
TGTGCCAGCAGTTTTGGGCCAAGCACTGAAGCTTTCTTT
CASSFGPSTEAFF
>TRBJ1-2|TRBV5-1|NA|TRBD1|16
TGCGCCAGCAGCTATGCGGTGACAGGGGGCGAAAATGGCTACACCTTC
CASSYAVTGGENGYTF
>TRBJ1-5|TRBV6-5|once|TRBD1|13
TGTGCCAGCAGGGAGGGGGCGACGCAGCCCCAGCATTTT
CASREGATQPQHF
>TRBJ2-4|TRBV9|NA|TRBD2|17
TGTGCCAGCAGCTCTGGGACTAGCGGGGGGTTCAAAAACATTCAGTACTTC
CASSSGTSGGFKNIQYF
>TRBJ2-7|TRBV11-2|NA|NA|15
TGTGCCAGCAGCTTAGATAGACAACGCCGCTACGAGCAGTACTTC
CASSLDRQRRYEQYF
>TRBJ2-3|TRBV15|NA|NA|15
TGTGCCACCAGCAGCGGGGTGACGCACACAGATACGCAGTATTTT
CATSSGVTHTDTQYF
>TRBJ1-5|TRBV3-1/TRBV3-2|few|TRBD1|14
TGTGCCAGCAGCCCGACAGGGGCCAATCAGCCCCAGCATTTT
CASSPTGANQPQHF
>TRBJ1-2|TRBV7-2|NA|NA|15
TGTGCCAGCAGCTTAGAGACAGGCCGTACCTATGGCTACACCTTC
CASSLETGRTYGYTF
>TRBJ1-2|TRBV19|NA|TRBD1|14
TGTGCCAGTAGTATAACAGGGGGCGACTATGGCTACACCTTC
CASSITGGDYGYTF
>TRBJ2-7|TRBV5-4|NA|TRBD1|14
TGTGCCAGCAGCTTCGGGACAGGGGCCTACGAGCAGTACTTC
CASSFGTGAYEQYF
>TRBJ1-1|TRBV28|NA|TRBD1|14
TGTGCCAGCAGCTCGACAGGGGGCCTCACTGAAGCTTTCTTT
CASSSTGGLTEAFF
>TRBJ2-5|TRBV2|NA|NA|15
TGTGCCAGCGTCTGGGGCTCGCGGCCGCAAGAGACCCAGTACTTC
CASVWGSRPQETQYF
>TRBJ1-1|TRBV6-5|NA|NA|14
TGTGCCAGTCGCGGGGGACGTCGGAACACTGAAGCTTTCTTT
CASRGGRRNTEAFF
>TRBJ2-3|TRBV6-5|NA|NA|14
TGTGCCAGCTGGGGGGCGGGAGAGGCAGATACGCAGTATTTT
CASWGAGEADTQYF
>TRBJ1-2|TRBV5-8|NA|NA|15
TGTGCCAGCAGCTCAACGACTACAGGGTCTGGAGGCTACACCTTC
CASSSTTTGSGGYTF
>TRBJ1-3|TRBV3-1/TRBV3-2|NA|NA|13
TGTGCCAGCAGCTTCCGGGTCGGAAACACCATATATTTT
CASSFRVGNTIYF
>TRBJ2-1|TRBV27|NA|NA|12
TGTGCCAGCAGTTTACTGGGAGGTGAGCAGTTCTTC
CASSLLGGEQFF
>TRBJ2-3|TRBV19|NA|NA|12
TGTGCCACTACAGGAGGCACAGATACGCAGTATTTT
CATTGGTDTQYF
>TRBJ1-6|TRBV7-9|NA|NA|14
TGTGCCAGCAGCTTAGAACCGGCGGGATCACCCCTCCACTTT
CASSLEPAGSPLHF
>TRBJ1-1|TRBV7-8|NA|NA|14
TGTGCCAGCAGCTTAAACAGGGACGTGATATTGGCTTTCTTT
CASSLNRDVILAFF
>TRBJ2-1|TRBV3-1/TRBV3-2|NA|TRBD2|15
TGTGCCAGCAGCCAGACTAGCGGGATGGGCGGTGAGCAGTTCTTC
CASSQTSGMGGEQFF
>TRBJ2-2|TRBV5-1|NA|TRBD1|15
TGCGCCAGCAGCTTGGACGGGACAGGGGTCCAGGAGCTGTTTTTT
CASSLDGTGVQELFF
>TRBJ1-2|TRBV5-4|NA|NA|13
TGTGCCAGCAGCTTTCGGGGTGGCTATGGCTACACCTTC
CASSFRGGYGYTF
>TRBJ1-1|TRBV29-1|NA|NA|13
TGCAGCGCACTCAGGGGCCCGAACACTGAAGCTTTCTTT
CSALRGPNTEAFF
>TRBJ2-3|TRBV10-3|NA|NA|13
TGTGCCATCAGGACACCCGACCAGGATACGCAGTATTTT
CAIRTPDQDTQYF
>TRBJ1-2|TRBV5-1|NA|NA|15
TGCGCCAGCAGCCCATCCCCAGGGGATGGCTATGGCTACACCTTC
CASSPSPGDGYGYTF
>TRBJ2-3|TRBV5-6|NA|TRBD1|15
TGTGCCAGCAGCTTGGAACAGGGGGCCACAGATACGCAGTATTTT
CASSLEQGATDTQYF
>TRBJ1-1|TRBV28|NA|TRBD1|16
TGTGCCAGCGTTCCCGAGACAGGGATTATGAACACTGAAGCTTTCTTT
CASVPETGIMNTEAFF
>TRBJ1-6|TRBV12-3/TRBV12-4|NA|NA|12
TGTGCCAGCAGTTTGAGAAATTCACCCCTCCACTTT
CASSLRNSPLHF
>TRBJ2-5|TRBV27|few|NA|11
TGTGCCAGCAGTTACGGAGAGACCCAGTACTTC
CASSYGETQYF
>TRBJ1-4|TRBV6-6|NA|TRBD1|15
TGTGCCAGCAGGGGGGGGACAGGAACTAATGAAAAACTGTTTTTT
CASRGGTGTNEKLFF
>TRBJ2-4|TRBV5-4|NA|TRBD1|15
TGTGCCAGCACAAAGGGACAGGGAAACAAAAACATTCAGTACTTC
CASTKGQGNKNIQYF
>TRBJ1-4|TRBV6-5|NA|TRBD1|14
TGTGCCAGCAGTTTAATCGACAGGGGTGAAAAACTGTTTTTT
CASSLIDRGEKLFF
>TRBJ2-3|TRBV7-9|once|TRBD2|18
TGTGCCAGCAGCCCGGGTAGACTAGCGGGGGCCACCACAGATACGCAGTATTTT
CASSPGRLAGATTDTQYF
>TRBJ1-2|TRBV28|NA|TRBD1|13
TGTGCCAGCCGGACAGGGAATACGGGAGGCTACACCTTC
CASRTGNTGGYTF
>TRBJ2-7|TRBV28|NA|TRBD2|17
TGTGCCAGCAGTTTAAGCCCCGCCGGGAGGGGGAGATACGAGCAGTACTTC
CASSLSPAGRGRYEQYF
>TRBJ1-1|TRBV5-4|NA|NA|12
TGTGCCAGCAGCTTGGAACTCGCCGAAGCTTTCTTT
CASSLELAEAFF